This is a list of T cell receptor beta chains from one sample in a study of T-cell memory formation after mild COVID-19. TCRdb ran MiXCR on the 5' RACE reads and lists one entry per CDR3 protein. The sample includes roughly 190,000 distinct CDR3 sequences, roughly a tenth seen only once; the top ten take just over 3%. The specimen was PBMCs or a T cell subset sorted from them (not recorded which). Every receptor here comes from a man younger than 35 who had mild COVID-19 (a few samples of this study predate the infection). Cell type and time point are not known. CDR3s leave out the opening cysteine and the closing phenylalanine or tryptophan.

J gene	V gene	CDR3 protein
TRBJ2-5	TRBV20-1	SARAGQETQY
TRBJ1-1	TRBV20-1	SAMVAMNTEAF
TRBJ2-7	TRBV18	ASSPGTGGLGEQY
TRBJ1-6	TRBV5-5	ASSSGGYNSPLH
TRBJ1-4	TRBV4-3	ASSQVSVGTNEKLF
TRBJ2-1	TRBV6-5	ASTPPGGNEQF
TRBJ1-1	TRBV6-2/TRBV6-3	ASSYSSRGVRMNTEAF
TRBJ1-2	TRBV6-2/TRBV6-3	ASSRQDNYGYT
TRBJ1-2	TRBV28	ASSPGQGLYRYT
TRBJ2-1	TRBV11-2	ASIKGGYNEQF
TRBJ1-2	TRBV7-8	ASSLAMSGTVPFGYT
TRBJ1-1	TRBV5-6	ASSKKSNTEAF
TRBJ1-1	TRBV7-3	ASSSGTLGAEAF
TRBJ2-5	TRBV10-3	AISEGSQETQY
TRBJ1-2	TRBV29-1	SVGRDRRYT
TRBJ2-1	TRBV7-9	ASSLETGAFEQF
TRBJ1-1	TRBV4-1	ASSQGPLPNTEAF
TRBJ1-2	TRBV7-9	ASSSGSNYGYT
TRBJ2-3	TRBV20-1	SGRWGQDTQY
TRBJ1-4	TRBV6-6	ASSYYEKLF
TRBJ1-3	TRBV6-1	ASITGGSGNTIY
TRBJ2-5	TRBV5-1	ASRTGVAGSETQY
TRBJ2-5	TRBV5-1	ASSLRGGGLLQETQY
TRBJ1-2	TRBV6-6	ASSYGTNNGYT
TRBJ2-5	TRBV7-7	ASSLAPTGSQETQY
TRBJ1-2	TRBV15	ATSRENYGYT
TRBJ2-5	TRBV12-3/TRBV12-4	ASSGQGEWETQY
TRBJ2-5	TRBV29-1	SAQTRQGGSETQY
TRBJ1-1	TRBV18	ASSPRPGARMNTEAF
TRBJ2-5	TRBV5-1	ASSLTVSQETQY
TRBJ2-7	TRBV3-1	ASSQGFYEQY
TRBJ2-5	TRBV4-2	ASSQRDRSKETQY
TRBJ2-3	TRBV20-1	SATGTVLTDTQY
TRBJ1-2	TRBV21-1	ASSQGTAELYGYT
TRBJ1-1	TRBV12-3/TRBV12-4	ASSLALYTVAF
TRBJ1-1	TRBV2	ASRESRRAF
TRBJ2-3	TRBV10-1	ASSEGRTSTDTQY
TRBJ1-2	TRBV7-2	ASALGESGYGYT
TRBJ2-1	TRBV18	ASSPPVGRNEQF
TRBJ2-3	TRBV12-5	ASGLGRGTDTQY
TRBJ2-2	TRBV6-5	ASSYPVAGGAAGELF